This T cell receptor beta chain was sequenced for a study of Tregs in tolerant kidney transplant recipients. The germline V gene has CDR1 SGDLS and CDR2 YYNGEE. V lost 0 bases, J lost 8 bases, and 14 bases lay in between. The CDR3 extends over 15 amino acids. The method was immunoSEQ multiplex PCR; TCRdb's version includes in-frame clones alone and lacks a portion of them. Of about 240,000 clones listed, roughly 84% are singletons. The sequence was collected from a human donor in good health. The sequenced sample was CD4+ T cells from blood. V usage is TRBV9 and J usage is TRBJ2-2; D unresolved. Here the CDR3 reads CASSVGSLEWGELFF. The CDR3 DNA is TGTGCCAGCAGCGTAGGGTCCCTCGAATGGGGGGAGCTGTTTTTT.